This record looks at one T cell receptor (beta chain) sequence and its context. What antigen it recognizes has not been identified. Per-base qualities were not stored, and no clone one base away is much larger. The library relied on the immunoSEQ multiplex PCR assay. To provide template for TCR sequencing, every sample had RNA extracted and reverse transcribed into cDNA. First-strand cDNA was synthesized using SuperScript III with a 2:1 mix of oligo-dT and random hexamers. Amplification bias was assessed with a synthetic immune receptor repertoire, and residual bias was removed computationally. Regarding the original processing steps: Raw reads were preprocessed to remove errors, and CDR3 was defined by IMGT conventions from the conserved cysteine to phenylalanine. Clonality was computed as 1 minus the Shannon entropy, with the entropy normalized by log2 of the number of productive unique TCRs. Whether each scalp clone was CD4 or CD8 was inferred by checking scalp TCRbeta sequences against the CD4 and CD8 repertoires from sorted blood. TCRdb's version of the immuneACCESS table is confined to in-frame rearrangements and falls short of the full clone set. An unresolved V gene accounts for under half of the shortfall where checked; the remainder is of unknown origin. V, J and clone size derive from that table, while D and trimming were established from the DNA sequence. This sample holds over 150,000 clones; around 63% were observed only once. The top ten clonotypes cover under 2% of the sample.

The time point label on this specimen signifies: baseline before oral tofacitinib. Lesional scalp punch biopsies and peripheral blood were collected from alopecia areata patients. After PBMCs were isolated by density centrifugation and stained for CD3, CD4 and CD8, a FACSAria was used to sort CD4+ and CD8+ T cells. This record comes from a study of CD8+ T cells in alopecia areata (dated by TCRdb to 2016 to 2019). About the study as a whole: Treated patients were enrolled in an open-label pilot trial of oral tofacitinib at 5 to 10 mg twice daily for moderate-to-severe alopecia areata. Patients stayed on tofacitinib for 6 to 18 months and then had 6 months of follow-up off drug so that delayed response and recurrence could be assessed. To study T cell clonal expansion in alopecia areata, the researchers applied high-throughput TCRbeta sequencing to both the C3H/HeJ mouse model and human patients. Scalp tissue and sorted CD4+ and CD8+ peripheral blood T cells from patchy and totalis/universalis alopecia areata patients and from healthy controls were covered by human TCRbeta sequencing. Tofacitinib-treated patients had biopsies at baseline and at 4 and 24 weeks of treatment, with a later scalp biopsy in several patients. Scalp clonality was compared across normal scalp (n=4), patchy alopecia areata scalp (n=8), and alopecia totalis/universalis scalp (n=8). RNA was obtained with the PAXgene miRNA kit for fixed scalp, the miRNeasy kit for PBMCs, and the RNeasy kit for mouse skin. immunoSEQ multiplex PCR using 35 Vbeta forward primers and 13 Jbeta reverse primers was used to amplify TCRbeta CDR3 regions. Broader findings and caveats from the paper: Unlike mouse skin, where gammadelta T cells dominate, normal human skin contains resident alphabeta T cells that get sequenced too, which complicates analysis of the scalp TCR repertoire. Compared with normal scalp, lesional scalp had higher clonality and more expanded CD8+ clones, particularly in alopecia totalis/universalis, a pattern that suggests antigenic drive. TCR sequences shared between patients were less clear than in mice, possibly partly because of HLA diversity in the patient population.

The germline ends are 15 bases apart after V is trimmed by 8 bases and J by 5 bases. CDR1 and CDR2 were assigned from the germline V gene as SQVTM and ANQGSEA. Its CDR3 holds 12 amino acids, cysteine through phenylalanine. Of all the DNA, just the CDR3 is kept, 36 bases in frame from base 1. Recombination linked TRBV29-1 to TRBJ2-5, and TRBD1 may be the D gene, going by 6 matching bases. Sequencing used CD4+ T cells sorted from blood, obtained at week 0. This TCR derives from a human donor with alopecia areata. The CDR3 protein: CSTGGPGETQYF. The base sequence is TGCAGCACTGGGGGCCCCGGGGAGACCCAGTACTTC.